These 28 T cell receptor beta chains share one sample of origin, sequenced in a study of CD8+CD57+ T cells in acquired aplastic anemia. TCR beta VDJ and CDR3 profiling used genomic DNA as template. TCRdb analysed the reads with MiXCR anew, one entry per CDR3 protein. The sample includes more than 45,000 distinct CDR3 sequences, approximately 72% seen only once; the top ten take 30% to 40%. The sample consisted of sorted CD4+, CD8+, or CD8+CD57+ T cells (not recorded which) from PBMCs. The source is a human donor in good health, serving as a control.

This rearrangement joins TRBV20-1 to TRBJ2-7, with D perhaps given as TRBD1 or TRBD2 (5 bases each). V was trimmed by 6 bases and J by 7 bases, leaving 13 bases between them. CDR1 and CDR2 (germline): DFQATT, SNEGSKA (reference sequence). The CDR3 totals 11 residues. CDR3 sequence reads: CSAMLGEEQYF. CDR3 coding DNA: TGCAGTGCCATGTTGGGGGAAGAGCAGTACTTC.

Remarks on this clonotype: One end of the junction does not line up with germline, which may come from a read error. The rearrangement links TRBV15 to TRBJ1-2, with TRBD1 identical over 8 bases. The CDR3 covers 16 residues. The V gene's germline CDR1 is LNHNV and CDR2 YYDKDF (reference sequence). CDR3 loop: CATTVRDRNPNYGCTF. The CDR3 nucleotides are TGTGCCACCACCGTAAGGGACAGGAATCCGAACTATGGCTGCACCTTC.

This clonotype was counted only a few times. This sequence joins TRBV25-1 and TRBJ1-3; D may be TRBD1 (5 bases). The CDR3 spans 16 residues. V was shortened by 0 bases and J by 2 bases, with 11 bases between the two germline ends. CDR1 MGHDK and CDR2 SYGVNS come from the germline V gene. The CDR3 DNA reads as TGTGCCAGCAGTGAATACAGGGAGTATCCTGGAAACACCATATATTTT. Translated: CASSEYREYPGNTIYF. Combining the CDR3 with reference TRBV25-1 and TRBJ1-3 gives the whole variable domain EADIYQTPRYLVIGTGKKITLECSQTMGHDKMYWYQQDPGMELHLIHYSYGVNSTEKGDLSSESTVSRIRTEHFPLTLESARPSHTSQYLCASSEYREYPGNTIYFGEGSWLTVV.

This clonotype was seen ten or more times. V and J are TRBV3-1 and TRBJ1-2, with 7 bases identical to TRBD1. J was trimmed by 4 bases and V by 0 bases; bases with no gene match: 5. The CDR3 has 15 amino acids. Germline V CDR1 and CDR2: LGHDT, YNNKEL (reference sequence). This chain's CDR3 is CASSQDTTGFYGYTF. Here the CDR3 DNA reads TGTGCCAGCAGCCAAGATACGACAGGGTTCTATGGCTACACCTTC.

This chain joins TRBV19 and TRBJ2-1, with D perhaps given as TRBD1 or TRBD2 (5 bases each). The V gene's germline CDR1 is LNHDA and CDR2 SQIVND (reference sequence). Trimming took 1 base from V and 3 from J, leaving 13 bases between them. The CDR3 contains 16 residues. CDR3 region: CASSIAGRGFYNEQFF. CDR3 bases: TGTGCCAGTAGTATAGCAGGGAGAGGATTCTACAATGAGCAGTTCTTC.

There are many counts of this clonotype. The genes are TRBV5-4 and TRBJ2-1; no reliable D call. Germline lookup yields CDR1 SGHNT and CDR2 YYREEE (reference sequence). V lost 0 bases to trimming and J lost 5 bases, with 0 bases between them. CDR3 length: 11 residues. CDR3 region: CASSLDNEQFF. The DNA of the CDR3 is TGTGCCAGCAGCTTGGACAATGAGCAGTTCTTC.

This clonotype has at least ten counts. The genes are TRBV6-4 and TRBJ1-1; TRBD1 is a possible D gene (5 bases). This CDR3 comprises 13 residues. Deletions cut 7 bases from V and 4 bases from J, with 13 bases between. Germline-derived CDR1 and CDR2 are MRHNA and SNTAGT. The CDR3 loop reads CASTRGDGTEAFF. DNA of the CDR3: TGTGCCAGCACCCGAGGGGATGGCACTGAAGCTTTCTTT.

The chain's CDR3 is CATSIKTGGTDNSPLHF. In DNA form, the CDR3 reads TGTGCCACCAGCATCAAAACAGGGGGCACAGATAATTCACCCCTCCACTTT. The chain couples TRBV15 to TRBJ1-6; 9 positions agree with TRBD1. CDR3 length: 17 residues. CDR1 LNHNV and CDR2 YYDKDF come from the germline V gene (reference sequence). Trimming took 4 bases from V and 5 from J; bases not matched to a gene: 9.

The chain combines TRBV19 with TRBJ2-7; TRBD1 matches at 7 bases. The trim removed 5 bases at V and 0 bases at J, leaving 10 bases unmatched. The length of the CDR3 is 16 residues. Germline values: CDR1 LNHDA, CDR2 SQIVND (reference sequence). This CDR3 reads CASSAGVGQSSYEQYF. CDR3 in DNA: TGTGCCAGTAGTGCCGGAGTGGGACAGAGCTCCTACGAGCAGTACTTC.

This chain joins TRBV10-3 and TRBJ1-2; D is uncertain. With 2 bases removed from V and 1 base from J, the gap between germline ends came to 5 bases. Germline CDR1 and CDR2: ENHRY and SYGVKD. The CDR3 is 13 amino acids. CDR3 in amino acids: CAISEDNNYGYTF. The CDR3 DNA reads TGTGCCATCAGTGAGGACAATAACTATGGCTACACCTTC.

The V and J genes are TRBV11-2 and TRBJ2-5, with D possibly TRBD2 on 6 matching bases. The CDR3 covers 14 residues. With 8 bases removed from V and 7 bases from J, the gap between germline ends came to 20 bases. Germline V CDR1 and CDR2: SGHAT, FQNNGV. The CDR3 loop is CASGSGTARGTQYF. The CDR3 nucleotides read TGTGCCAGCGGCTCAGGGACGGCGCGGGGGACCCAGTACTTC.

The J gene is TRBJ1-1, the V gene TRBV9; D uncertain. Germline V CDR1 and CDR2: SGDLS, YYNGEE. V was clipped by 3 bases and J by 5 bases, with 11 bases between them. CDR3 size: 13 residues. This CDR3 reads CASSGPLGTEAFF. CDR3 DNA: TGTGCCAGCAGCGGTCCCCTAGGTACTGAAGCTTTCTTT.

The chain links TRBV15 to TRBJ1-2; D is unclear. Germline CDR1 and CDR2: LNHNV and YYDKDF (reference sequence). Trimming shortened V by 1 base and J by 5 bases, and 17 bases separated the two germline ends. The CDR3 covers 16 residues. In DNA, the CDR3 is TGTGCCACCAGCAGAGGGCTCGTTAGCAGCCCTTATGGCTACACCTTC. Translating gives CATSRGLVSSPYGYTF.

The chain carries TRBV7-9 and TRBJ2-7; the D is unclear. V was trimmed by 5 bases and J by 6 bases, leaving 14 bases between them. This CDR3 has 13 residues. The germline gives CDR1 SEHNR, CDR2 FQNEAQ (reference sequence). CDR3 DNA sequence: TGTGCCAGCAGCCTCGACGCTGTAGGCGAGCAGTACGTC. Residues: CASSLDAVGEQYV.

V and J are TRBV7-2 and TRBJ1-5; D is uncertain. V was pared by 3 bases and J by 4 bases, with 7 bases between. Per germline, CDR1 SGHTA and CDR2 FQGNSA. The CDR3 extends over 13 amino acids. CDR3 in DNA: TGTGCCAGCAGCTTTCGAGGGAATCAGCCCCAGCATTTT. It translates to CASSFRGNQPQHF. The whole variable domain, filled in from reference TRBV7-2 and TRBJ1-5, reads GAGVSQSPSNKVTEKGKDVELRCDPISGHTALYWYRQSLGQGLEFLIYFQGNSAPDKSGLPSDRFSAERTGGSVSTLTIQRTQQEDSAVYLCASSFRGNQPQHFGDGTRLSIL.

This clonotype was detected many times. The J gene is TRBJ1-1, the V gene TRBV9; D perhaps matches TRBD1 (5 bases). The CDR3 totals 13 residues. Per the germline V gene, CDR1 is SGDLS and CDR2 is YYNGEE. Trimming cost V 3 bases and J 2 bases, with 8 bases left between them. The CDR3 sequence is CASSGDSNTEAFF. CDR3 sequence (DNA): TGTGCCAGCAGCGGAGACAGTAACACTGAAGCTTTCTTT.

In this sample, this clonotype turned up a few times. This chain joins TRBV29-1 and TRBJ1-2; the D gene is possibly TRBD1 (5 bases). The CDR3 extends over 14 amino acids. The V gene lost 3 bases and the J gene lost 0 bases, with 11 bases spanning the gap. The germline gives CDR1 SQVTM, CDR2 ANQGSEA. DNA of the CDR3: TGCAGCGTTGAGGGCAGGGCAGCTAACTATGGCTACACCTTC. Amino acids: CSVEGRAANYGYTF.

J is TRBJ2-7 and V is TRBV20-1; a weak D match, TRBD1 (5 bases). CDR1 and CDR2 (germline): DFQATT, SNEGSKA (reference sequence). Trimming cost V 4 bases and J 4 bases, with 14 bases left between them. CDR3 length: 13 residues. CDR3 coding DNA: TGCAGTGCTACACAGGTTCTGGGGTACGAGCAGTACTTC. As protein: CSATQVLGYEQYF.

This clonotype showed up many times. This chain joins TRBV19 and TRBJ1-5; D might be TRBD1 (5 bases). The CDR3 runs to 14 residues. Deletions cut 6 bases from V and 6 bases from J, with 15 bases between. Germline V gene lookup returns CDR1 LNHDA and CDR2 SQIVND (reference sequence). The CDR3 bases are TGTGCCAGTAGCCTGACCTGGGGGGGTCAGCCCCAGCATTTT. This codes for CASSLTWGGQPQHF.

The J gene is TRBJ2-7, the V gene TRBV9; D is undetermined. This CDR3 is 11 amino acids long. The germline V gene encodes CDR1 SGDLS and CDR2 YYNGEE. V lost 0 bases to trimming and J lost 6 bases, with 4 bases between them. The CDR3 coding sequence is TGTGCCAGCAGCGTAGGTCTCGAGCAGTACTTC. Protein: CASSVGLEQYF.

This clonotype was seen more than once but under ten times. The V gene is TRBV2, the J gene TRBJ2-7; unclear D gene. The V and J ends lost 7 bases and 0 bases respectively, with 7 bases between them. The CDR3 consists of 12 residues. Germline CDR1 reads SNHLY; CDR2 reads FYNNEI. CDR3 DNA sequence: TGTGCCAGCAAGGCCGGCTCCTACGAGCAGTACTTC. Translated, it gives CASKAGSYEQYF.

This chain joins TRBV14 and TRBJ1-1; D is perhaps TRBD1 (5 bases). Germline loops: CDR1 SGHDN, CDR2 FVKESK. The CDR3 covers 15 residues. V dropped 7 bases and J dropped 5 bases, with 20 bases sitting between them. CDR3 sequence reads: CASMGGDRQFTEAFF. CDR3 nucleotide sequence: TGTGCCAGCATGGGAGGGGATCGCCAATTTACTGAAGCTTTCTTT.

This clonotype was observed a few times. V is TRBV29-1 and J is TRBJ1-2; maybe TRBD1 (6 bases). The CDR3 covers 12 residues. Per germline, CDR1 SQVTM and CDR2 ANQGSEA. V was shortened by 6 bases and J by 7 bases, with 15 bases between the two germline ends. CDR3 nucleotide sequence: TGCAGCGTGAAGGAGGGGGTGGTTGGCTACACCTTC. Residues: CSVKEGVVGYTF.

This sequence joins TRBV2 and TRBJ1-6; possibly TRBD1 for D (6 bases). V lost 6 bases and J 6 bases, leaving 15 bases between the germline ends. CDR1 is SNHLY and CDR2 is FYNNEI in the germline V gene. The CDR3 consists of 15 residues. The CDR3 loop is CASRQDSISNSPLHF. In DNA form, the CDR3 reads TGTGCCAGCAGGCAGGACAGCATTAGTAATTCACCCCTCCACTTT.

The CDR3 sequence is CASSSRDRGTDTQYF. CDR3 sequence (DNA): TGCGCCAGCAGCTCCCGGGACAGGGGAACAGATACGCAGTATTTT. The chain links TRBV5-1 to TRBJ2-3; 10 nucleotides line up with TRBD1. Unmatched junction bases numbered 4, after V lost 3 bases and J lost 3 bases. CDR3 length: 15 residues. Germline V gene sequence: CDR1 SGHRS, CDR2 YFSETQ.

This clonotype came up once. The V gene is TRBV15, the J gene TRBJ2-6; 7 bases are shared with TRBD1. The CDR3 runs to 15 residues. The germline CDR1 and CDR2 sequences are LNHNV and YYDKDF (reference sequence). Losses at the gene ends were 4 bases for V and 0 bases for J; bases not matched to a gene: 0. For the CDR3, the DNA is TGTGCCACCAGCACAGGGGGCTCTGGGGCCAACGTCCTGACTTTC. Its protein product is CATSTGGSGANVLTF. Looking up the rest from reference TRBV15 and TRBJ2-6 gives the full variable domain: DAMVIQNPRYQVTQFGKPVTLSCSQTLNHNVMYWYQQKSSQAPKLLFHYYDKDFNNEADTPDNFQSRRPNTSFCFLDIRSPGLGDTAMYLCATSTGGSGANVLTFGAGSRLTVL.

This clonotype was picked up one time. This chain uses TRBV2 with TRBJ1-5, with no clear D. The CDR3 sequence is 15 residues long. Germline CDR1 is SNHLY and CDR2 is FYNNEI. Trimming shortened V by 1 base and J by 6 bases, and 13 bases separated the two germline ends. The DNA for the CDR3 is TGTGCCAGCAGTGAAGAGGGCCTTCTCATTCAGCCCCAGCATTTT. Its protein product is CASSEEGLLIQPQHF.

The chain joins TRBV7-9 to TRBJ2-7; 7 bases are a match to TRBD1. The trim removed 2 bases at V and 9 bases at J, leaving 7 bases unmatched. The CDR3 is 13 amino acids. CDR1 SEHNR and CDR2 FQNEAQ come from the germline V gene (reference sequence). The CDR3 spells CASSLKGDRRQYF. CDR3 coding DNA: TGTGCCAGCAGCTTAAAGGGGGACAGAAGGCAGTACTTC.